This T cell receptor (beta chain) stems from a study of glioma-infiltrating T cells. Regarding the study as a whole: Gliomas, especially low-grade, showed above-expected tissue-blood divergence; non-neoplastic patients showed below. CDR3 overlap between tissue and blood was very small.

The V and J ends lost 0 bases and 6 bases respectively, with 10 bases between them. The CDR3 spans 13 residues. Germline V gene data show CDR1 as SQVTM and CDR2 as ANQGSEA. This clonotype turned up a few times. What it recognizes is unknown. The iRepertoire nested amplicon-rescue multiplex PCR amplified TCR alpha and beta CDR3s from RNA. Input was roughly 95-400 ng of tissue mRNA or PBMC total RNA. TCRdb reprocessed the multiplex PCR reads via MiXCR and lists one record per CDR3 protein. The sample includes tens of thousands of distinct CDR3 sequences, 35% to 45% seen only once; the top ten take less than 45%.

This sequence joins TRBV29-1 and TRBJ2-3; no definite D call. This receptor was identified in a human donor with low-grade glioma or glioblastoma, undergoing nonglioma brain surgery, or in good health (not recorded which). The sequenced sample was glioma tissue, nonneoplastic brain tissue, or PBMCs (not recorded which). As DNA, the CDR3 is TGCAGCGTTGAAGAAATCGCTCGCGATACGCAGTATTTT. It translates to CSVEEIARDTQYF.